This TCR beta chain stems from a study of regulatory T cells in long-lasting Graves disease. Study results and caveats: Graves' patients with persistent disease showed TCR diversity lower than patients newly diagnosed.

This CDR3 is built from 14 residues. In germline, CDR1 is SGHAT, CDR2 FQNNGV. The germline V and J ends were trimmed by 6 bases and 5 bases, with 16 bases remaining between them. This clonotype was seen at least ten times. Its antigen remains unidentified. Construction of the TCR beta libraries employed iRepertoire HTBI primers in conjunction with Arm-PCR of CDR3 regions. One entry per CDR3 protein results from TCRdb running MiXCR on the multiplex PCR reads. This table holds 530,000 or so distinct CDR3 sequences, approximately 15% found once. Time point given: newly diagnosed GD, antithyroid drugs for less than 3 months. RNA from PBMCs was the source of the TCR library. Separately, the same data were catalogued under a study of T cells in Graves' hyperthyroidism and ophthalmopathy. That investigation notes: Recently diagnosed hyperthyroidism of less than 2 months' duration affected patients aged 18 to 65.

The TCR was taken from a man aged 25-40 years with Graves disease. The rearrangement uses TRBV11-2 and TRBJ1-2; D is unresolved. The sample consisted of peripheral blood mononuclear cells (PBMCs), taken at new diagnosis, from a patient treated with antithyroid drugs. The CDR3, as DNA: TGTGCCAGCAGGGCACTCCGGGTCGGGTATGGCTACACCTTC. This gives the protein CASRALRVGYGYTF.